Listed below are T cell receptor beta chains from one sample, sequenced in a study of T cell repertoires in cytomegalovirus infection. Via MiXCR, TCRdb re-called the reads, giving one row per CDR3 protein. The top ten hold about nine tenths of the sample, which has more than 30,000 distinct CDR3 sequences, approximately 52% seen once. These receptors' antigens are unknown. Material: CD8+ T cells from cultured PBMCs, obtained from culture after CMV antigen stimulation. Receptor source: a human donor in good health (CMV status not recorded). Some clones in this sample may be carry-over from other donors' samples. CDR3s include the opening cysteine and the closing phenylalanine or tryptophan. The order of the fields is clone size, D gene, V gene, J gene, CDR3 protein, CDR3 DNA. A D gene is named only where the DNA matches it firmly. Rows give clone size only sometimes, using once, few, many, or a class for an expanded clone.

clone_size: NA; d_call: TRBD1; v_call: TRBV7-9; j_call: TRBJ2-7; cdr3_aa: CASSLSGGRSYEQYF; cdr3_nt: TGTGCCAGCAGCTTATCAGGGGGTAGGTCCTACGAGCAGTACTTC
clone_size: NA; d_call: TRBD1; v_call: TRBV15; j_call: TRBJ1-2; cdr3_aa: CATVETGLGYTF; cdr3_nt: TGTGCCACCGTGGAGACAGGGCTTGGCTACACCTTC
clone_size: few; d_call: NA; v_call: TRBV9; j_call: TRBJ1-2; cdr3_aa: CASSFTPDSYLLGPYGYTF; cdr3_nt: TGTGCCAGCAGTTTTACACCGGACAGCTACCTACTAGGGCCCTATGGCTACACCTTC
clone_size: NA; d_call: TRBD2; v_call: TRBV11-2; j_call: TRBJ2-2; cdr3_aa: CASSSGTSGGITGELFF; cdr3_nt: TGTGCCAGCAGCTCCGGGACTAGCGGGGGGATCACCGGGGAGCTGTTTTTT
clone_size: few; d_call: TRBD1; v_call: TRBV28; j_call: TRBJ2-7; cdr3_aa: CASRQTGGGSYEQYF; cdr3_nt: TGTGCCAGCAGACAGACAGGGGGAGGCTCCTACGAGCAGTACTTC
clone_size: NA; d_call: NA; v_call: TRBV27; j_call: TRBJ1-1; cdr3_aa: CASLPKAENTEAFF; cdr3_nt: TGTGCCAGCCTCCCCAAGGCCGAGAACACTGAAGCTTTCTTT
clone_size: NA; d_call: NA; v_call: TRBV6-1; j_call: TRBJ1-5; cdr3_aa: CASSETTTGQPQHF; cdr3_nt: TGTGCCAGCAGTGAAACTACCACCGGTCAGCCCCAGCATTTT
clone_size: NA; d_call: NA; v_call: TRBV12-3/TRBV12-4; j_call: TRBJ1-1; cdr3_aa: CASSPPRGSVGAEAFF; cdr3_nt: TGTGCCAGCAGTCCCCCTCGGGGGAGTGTTGGGGCTGAAGCTTTCTTT
clone_size: NA; d_call: NA; v_call: TRBV4-1; j_call: TRBJ2-2; cdr3_aa: CASSQGRELFF; cdr3_nt: TGCGCCAGCAGCCAAGGACGGGAGCTGTTTTTT
clone_size: NA; d_call: NA; v_call: TRBV7-7; j_call: TRBJ2-1; cdr3_aa: CASSLTGAYEQFF; cdr3_nt: TGTGCTAGCAGCTTAACGGGGGCATATGAGCAGTTCTTC
clone_size: NA; d_call: TRBD2; v_call: TRBV15; j_call: TRBJ2-7; cdr3_aa: CATSRELAGAHEQYF; cdr3_nt: TGTGCCACCAGCAGAGAACTAGCGGGAGCCCACGAGCAGTACTTC
clone_size: NA; d_call: NA; v_call: TRBV7-7; j_call: TRBJ2-3; cdr3_aa: CASSLKDSGDTQYF; cdr3_nt: TGTGCTAGCAGCTTAAAGGACAGTGGTGATACGCAGTATTTT
clone_size: NA; d_call: NA; v_call: TRBV10-3; j_call: TRBJ1-1; cdr3_aa: CATAGGRNTEAFF; cdr3_nt: TGTGCCACCGCGGGGGGGCGGAACACTGAAGCTTTCTTT
clone_size: NA; d_call: NA; v_call: TRBV7-6; j_call: TRBJ2-7; cdr3_aa: CASSLGSGYEQYF; cdr3_nt: TGTGCCAGCAGCTTAGGGTCTGGCTACGAGCAGTACTTC
clone_size: NA; d_call: NA; v_call: TRBV11-3; j_call: TRBJ2-3; cdr3_aa: CASSSGQGEVTDTQYF; cdr3_nt: TGTGCCAGCAGCTCGGGCCAAGGGGAGGTTACAGATACGCAGTATTTT
clone_size: NA; d_call: NA; v_call: TRBV12-3/TRBV12-4; j_call: TRBJ1-2; cdr3_aa: CASSPRTAGWGYTF; cdr3_nt: TGTGCCAGCAGTCCCCGGACAGCGGGATGGGGCTACACCTTC
clone_size: NA; d_call: TRBD1; v_call: TRBV4-1; j_call: TRBJ2-5; cdr3_aa: CASSQDGTGGGETQYF; cdr3_nt: TGCGCCAGCAGCCAAGATGGGACAGGGGGCGGTGAGACCCAGTACTTC
clone_size: few; d_call: TRBD2; v_call: TRBV7-3; j_call: TRBJ2-1; cdr3_aa: CASSGEREGLDNEQFF; cdr3_nt: TGTGCCAGCAGCGGGGAGCGGGAGGGCCTGGACAATGAGCAGTTCTTC
clone_size: NA; d_call: NA; v_call: TRBV2; j_call: TRBJ2-7; cdr3_aa: CASSVYEQYF; cdr3_nt: TGTGCCAGCAGTGTATACGAGCAGTACTTC
clone_size: NA; d_call: NA; v_call: TRBV12-3/TRBV12-4; j_call: TRBJ2-2; cdr3_aa: CASSFVRTYLNTGELFF; cdr3_nt: TGTGCCAGCAGTTTCGTTAGGACTTACCTAAACACCGGGGAGCTGTTTTTT
clone_size: NA; d_call: NA; v_call: TRBV6-1; j_call: TRBJ1-4; cdr3_aa: CASSEWTRAYEKLFF; cdr3_nt: TGTGCCAGCAGTGAATGGACAAGGGCCTATGAAAAACTGTTTTTT
clone_size: NA; d_call: TRBD2; v_call: TRBV6-8; j_call: TRBJ2-1; cdr3_aa: CASSPRVAGYNEQFF; cdr3_nt: TGTGCCAGCAGTCCTCGGGTAGCGGGGTACAATGAGCAGTTCTTC
clone_size: NA; d_call: NA; v_call: TRBV27; j_call: TRBJ2-3; cdr3_aa: CASSLSGRSTDTQYF; cdr3_nt: TGTGCCAGCAGTTTATCGGGACGTAGCACAGATACGCAGTATTTT
clone_size: NA; d_call: TRBD1; v_call: TRBV20-1; j_call: TRBJ2-2; cdr3_aa: CSARRTGVTGELFF; cdr3_nt: TGCAGTGCTCGCCGGACAGGGGTAACCGGGGAGCTGTTTTTT
clone_size: NA; d_call: NA; v_call: TRBV4-1; j_call: TRBJ2-3; cdr3_aa: CASSLGFGGFTDTQYF; cdr3_nt: TGCGCCAGCAGCCTCGGGTTCGGGGGTTTCACAGATACGCAGTATTTT